Presented here are 27 T cell receptor beta chains from one specimen sequenced in a study of cytomegalovirus exposure and HLA in healthy donors. The PCR contained 60 Vbeta and 13 Jbeta primers. The table came from immunoSEQ multiplex PCR; TCRdb's copy has only in-frame clones and leaves some out. In the table there are some 57,000 clones, 70% to 90% of which are singletons. The sample comprised PBMCs. The receptor source for this set is a man aged 25-40 years in good health and CMV-seropositive.

Remarks on this clone: The same CDR3 arises from other DNA sequences in this sample as well. The chain has TRBV9 and TRBJ2-6, with a possible D match to TRBD1 (6 bases). V lost 2 bases to trimming and J lost 1 base, with 7 bases between them. The CDR3 totals 15 residues. Looked up from germline, CDR1 is SGDLS and CDR2 is YYNGEE. The CDR3 reads CASSVTGSGANVLTF. In nucleotides, the CDR3 is TGTGCCAGCAGCGTCACAGGGTCTGGGGCCAACGTCCTGACTTTC.

The rearrangement links TRBV5-1 to TRBJ1-6; D may be TRBD1 (6 bases). Per the germline V gene, CDR1 is SGHRS and CDR2 is YFSETQ. This CDR3 region has 17 residues. Trimming shortened V by 0 bases and J by 0 bases, and 10 bases separated the two germline ends. The CDR3 DNA follows: TGCGCCAGCAGCTTGGAAGGACAGAACTCCTATAATTCACCCCTCCACTTT. This codes for CASSLEGQNSYNSPLHF. The complete variable domain, with remaining parts taken from reference TRBV5-1 and TRBJ1-6, reads KAGVTQTPRYLIKTRGQQVTLSCSPISGHRSVSWYQQTPGQGLQFLFEYFSETQRNKGNFPGRFSGRQFSNSRSEMNVSTLELGDSALYLCASSLEGQNSYNSPLHFGNGTRLTVT.

This chain joins TRBV4-1 and TRBJ2-5; TRBD2 matches 10 bases. Germline loops: CDR1 MGHRA, CDR2 YSYEKL. V was clipped by 1 base and J by 5 bases; unmatched bases: 7. CDR3 length: 16 residues. This chain's CDR3 is CASSQAEAGGPETQYF. CDR3 DNA: TGCGCCAGCAGCCAAGCGGAAGCGGGAGGGCCGGAGACCCAGTACTTC.

This chain uses TRBV19 with TRBJ2-3, with D hard to call. CDR3 size: 14 residues. The germline V gene encodes CDR1 LNHDA and CDR2 SQIVND (reference sequence). V was clipped by 4 bases and J by 0 bases, with 8 bases between them. In DNA form, the CDR3 reads TGTGCCAGTAGTAAATTCACTAGCACAGATACGCAGTATTTT. Residues: CASSKFTSTDTQYF.

V usage is TRBV10-2 and J usage is TRBJ2-7, with 8 bases that match TRBD2. This CDR3 is 14 amino acids long. The germline V gene encodes CDR1 WSHSY and CDR2 SAAADI. V was pared by 3 bases and J by 4 bases, with 5 bases of the junction left unmatched. CDR3 loop: CASSEAGAVYEQYF. The CDR3 DNA is TGCGCCAGCAGTGAAGCGGGAGCGGTATACGAGCAGTACTTC.

This clone has a handful of counts. CDR3 sequence: CASSSEGQGGSYEQYF. In DNA form, the CDR3 reads TGTGCCAGCAGCTCCGAAGGACAGGGGGGTTCCTACGAGCAGTACTTC. The chain couples TRBV11-2 to TRBJ2-7; 10 nucleotides line up with TRBD1. The ends lost 4 bases at V and 1 base at J; junction bases unmatched: 7. CDR3 size: 16 residues. The germline V gene has CDR1 SGHAT and CDR2 FQNNGV.

The V call is TRBV30, the J call TRBJ1-2, with 9 bases lining up with TRBD1. V lost 6 bases, J lost 8 bases, and 7 bases stayed unmatched. The CDR3 has 12 residues. Looked up from germline, CDR1 is GTSNPN and CDR2 is SVGIG (reference sequence). The CDR3 region has the DNA TGTGCCTGCACACAGGGGGCGGGAGGCTACACCTTC. Translation: CACTQGAGGYTF.

The gene calls are TRBV19 and TRBJ2-2; 9 nucleotides align to TRBD1. This CDR3 is built from 15 residues. Trimming at V came to 3 bases and at J to 5 bases, leaving 4 bases not matched to a gene. Germline V gene sequence: CDR1 LNHDA, CDR2 SQIVND (reference sequence). The CDR3 loop is CASSIGTGSTGELFF. CDR3 coding DNA: TGTGCCAGTAGTATCGGGACAGGGAGTACCGGGGAGCTGTTTTTT.

This clone appeared a single time. This chain links TRBV5-1 with TRBJ2-7, with D maybe TRBD2 (6 bases). CDR3 size: 15 residues. Germline V CDR1 and CDR2: SGHRS, YFSETQ. Trimming pared 4 bases from V and 5 bases from J, leaving 19 bases between. The CDR3 region has the DNA TGCGCCAGCAGCAGGCCGGGAGAGAGGTACAACGAGCAGTACTTC. As protein: CASSRPGERYNEQYF.

The chain employs TRBV13 and TRBJ2-3; 7 nucleotides match TRBD1. The CDR3 sequence is 14 residues long. In germline, CDR1 is PRHDT, CDR2 FYEKMQ (reference sequence). V shed 5 bases and J 4 bases; nucleotides not matched to a gene: 6. The DNA of the CDR3 is TGTGCCAGCAGCCTAGACAGGGACCCAGATACGCAGTATTTT. Protein product: CASSLDRDPDTQYF.

The chain uses TRBV4-3 and TRBJ2-7; 7 positions match TRBD2. The CDR3 covers 20 residues. Germline values: CDR1 LGHNA, CDR2 YSLEER. V lost 0 bases and J lost 3; bases outside the gene matches: 20. This chain's CDR3 is CASSQETATSSTLEGYEQYF. In nucleotides, the CDR3 is TGCGCCAGCAGCCAAGAGACAGCGACTAGCTCCACCCTGGAGGGCTACGAGCAGTACTTC.

CDR3 residues: CAWKLLAVNQETQYF. DNA for the CDR3: TGTGCCTGGAAGCTACTAGCGGTCAACCAAGAGACCCAGTACTTC. The chain employs TRBV30 and TRBJ2-5; 8 nucleotides agree with TRBD2. After removal of 4 bases from V and 0 bases from J, the junction contained 7 bases not matched to a gene. There are 15 residues in the CDR3. Germline V gene data show CDR1 as GTSNPN and CDR2 as SVGIG (reference sequence).

This chain joins TRBV5-1 and TRBJ2-3; 7 nucleotides align to TRBD2. V was clipped by 0 bases and J by 4 bases; unmatched bases: 5. The V gene's germline CDR1 is SGHRS and CDR2 YFSETQ. This CDR3 region has 15 residues. For the CDR3, the DNA is TGCGCCAGCAGCTTGGGGGGCGGGAGACCAGATACGCAGTATTTT. It codes for CASSLGGGRPDTQYF. Complete variable domain (other parts from reference TRBV5-1 and TRBJ2-3): KAGVTQTPRYLIKTRGQQVTLSCSPISGHRSVSWYQQTPGQGLQFLFEYFSETQRNKGNFPGRFSGRQFSNSRSEMNVSTLELGDSALYLCASSLGGGRPDTQYFGPGTRLTVL.

The V and J genes are TRBV5-1 and TRBJ2-3; maybe TRBD2 (5 bases). Germline-derived CDR1 and CDR2 are SGHRS and YFSETQ. This CDR3 has 13 residues. Between the trimmed V and J ends, which lost 4 bases and 2 bases, there was a span of 8 bases. CDR3 in DNA: TGCGCCAGCAGCCCGGGGATCACAGATACGCAGTATTTT. Its translation is CASSPGITDTQYF.

The chain uses TRBV19 and TRBJ2-5; perhaps TRBD2 as D (5 bases). CDR1 LNHDA and CDR2 SQIVND come from the germline V gene (reference sequence). This CDR3 contains 12 residues. The V end was cut by 4 bases, the J end by 5 bases, with 8 bases between. CDR3 sequence: CASSKQRETQYF. For the CDR3, the DNA is TGTGCCAGTAGTAAACAGCGGGAGACCCAGTACTTC.

The rearrangement joins TRBV6-6 to TRBJ2-2; TRBD1 matches at 7 bases. The CDR3 loop spans 15 amino acids. The germline V gene has CDR1 MNHNY and CDR2 SVGAGI (reference sequence). V was clipped by 4 bases and J by 7 bases; unmatched bases: 9. This CDR3 is CASSSGTEGIGELFF. The CDR3 DNA sequence: TGTGCCAGCAGTTCTGGGACAGAGGGGATCGGGGAGCTGTTTTTT.

The chain employs TRBV6-6 and TRBJ2-1; D perhaps matches TRBD2 (5 bases). This CDR3 has 13 amino acids. Trimming pared 4 bases from V and 9 bases from J, leaving 13 bases between. The V gene's germline CDR1 is MNHNY and CDR2 SVGAGI (reference sequence). CDR3 DNA sequence: TGTGCCAGCAGTTCCATAGCGTGGGGTGAGCAGTTCTTC. Its protein product is CASSSIAWGEQFF.

The rearrangement joins TRBV4-1 to TRBJ1-3; D unclear. The CDR3 has 15 amino acids. Germline CDR1 reads MGHRA; CDR2 reads YSYEKL. Trimming stripped 4 bases from V and 5 bases from J, with 15 bases between. CDR3: CASSRRLGLRNTIYF. The CDR3 DNA is TGCGCCAGCAGCCGTAGACTAGGGTTGAGAAACACCATATATTTT.

The V gene is TRBV7-8, the J gene TRBJ2-1; D unresolved. CDR3 length: 16 amino acids. V was shortened by 2 bases and J by 0 bases, with 11 bases between the two germline ends. Germline V gives CDR1 SGHVS, CDR2 FQNEAQ. CDR3 nucleotides: TGTGCCAGCAGCTTAATGTCACGGAGCTCCTACAATGAGCAGTTCTTC. This sequence encodes CASSLMSRSSYNEQFF.

The gene calls are TRBV27 and TRBJ2-4; TRBD1 might be the D (5 bases). CDR1 and CDR2 (germline): MNHEY, SMNVEV (reference sequence). The CDR3 consists of 14 residues. V was shortened by 3 bases and J by 8 bases, with 14 bases between the two germline ends. The CDR3 DNA is TGTGCCAGCAGTTTCCAGGGCGCGGAAGACATTCAGTACTTC. This codes for CASSFQGAEDIQYF.

The chain employs TRBV19 and TRBJ2-5; 12 bases map to TRBD2. CDR3 length: 18 amino acids. The V segment lost 1 base and the J segment 5 bases; nucleotides outside the gene matches: 11. In germline, CDR1 is LNHDA, CDR2 SQIVND (reference sequence). The CDR3 nucleotides are TGTGCCAGTAGTATAGGAGCCCGACTAGCGGGAGTGGGCGAGACCCAGTACTTC. Translation gives CASSIGARLAGVGETQYF. The entire variable domain, with the rest obtained from reference TRBV19 and TRBJ2-5, is as follows: DGGITQSPKYLFRKEGQNVTLSCEQNLNHDAMYWYRQDPGQGLRLIYYSQIVNDFQKGDIAEGYSVSREKKESFPLTVTSAQKNPTAFYLCASSIGARLAGVGETQYFGPGTRLLVL.

This chain uses TRBV5-5 with TRBJ2-7; 7 bases fit TRBD2. V was pared by 0 bases and J by 1 base, with 7 bases of the junction left unmatched. This CDR3 has 16 residues. From germline, CDR1 is SGHKS and CDR2 YYEKEE (reference sequence). The DNA of the CDR3 is TGTGCCAGCAGCTTGGCTTCGGGAGGAGAGTCCTACGAGCAGTACTTC. It yields the protein CASSLASGGESYEQYF.

This chain uses TRBV28 with TRBJ2-3; 7 nucleotides line up with TRBD2. With V trimmed by 3 bases and J by 4 bases, 7 bases remained unmatched. CDR1 is MDHEN, CDR2 SYDVKM, per germline. The length of the CDR3 is 15 residues. The CDR3 coding sequence is TGTGCCAGCAGTTTTGGCGGGAGAGGGGCAGATACGCAGTATTTT. It codes for CASSFGGRGADTQYF.

This rearrangement joins TRBV19 to TRBJ2-4, with a possible D match to TRBD2 (6 bases). The V end lost 4 bases, the J end lost 3 bases, and 13 bases lay between the germline ends. Germline CDR1 and CDR2: LNHDA and SQIVND (reference sequence). This CDR3 has 15 residues. For the CDR3, the DNA is TGTGCCAGTAGTACGCCCGGGACTCTCAAAAACATTCAGTACTTC. It codes for CASSTPGTLKNIQYF.

This clone was counted once. The J gene is TRBJ2-1, the V gene TRBV7-8, with 10 bases lining up with TRBD2. Unmatched junction bases numbered 5, after V lost 5 bases and J lost 4 bases. CDR3 size: 15 residues. Germline assignment: CDR1 SGHVS and CDR2 FQNEAQ. The CDR3 here is CASSPSGSRYNEQFF. The DNA for the CDR3 is TGTGCCAGCAGCCCTAGCGGGAGCAGGTACAATGAGCAGTTCTTC. The full variable domain, in which reference TRBV7-8 and TRBJ2-1 provide the parts outside the CDR3, is GAGVSQSPRYKVAKRGQDVALRCDPISGHVSLFWYQQALGQGPEFLTYFQNEAQLDKSGLPSDRFFAERPEGSVSTLKIQRTQQEDSAVYLCASSPSGSRYNEQFFGPGTRLTVL.

The chain couples TRBV6-6 to TRBJ1-1; D is possibly TRBD1 (5 bases). The germline V and J ends were trimmed by 7 bases and 3 bases, with 15 bases remaining between them. Looked up from germline, CDR1 is MNHNY and CDR2 is SVGAGI (reference sequence). The CDR3 consists of 14 residues. CDR3: CASTKTTRDTEAFF. The CDR3 DNA is TGTGCCAGCACCAAGACCACCAGGGACACTGAAGCTTTCTTT.

The CDR3 reads CASRSATGSYNEQFF. In DNA form, the CDR3 reads TGTGCCAGCCGTTCTGCGACAGGTTCGTACAATGAGCAGTTCTTC. The gene calls are TRBV2 and TRBJ2-1; a possible D gene is TRBD1 (6 bases). This CDR3 has 15 amino acids. The V gene lost 8 bases and the J gene lost 4 bases, with 18 bases spanning the gap. Germline CDR1 SNHLY, CDR2 FYNNEI. Supplemented by reference TRBV2 and TRBJ2-1, the full variable domain reads EPEVTQTPSHQVTQMGQEVILRCVPISNHLYFYWYRQILGQKVEFLVSFYNNEISEKSEIFDDQFSVERPDGSNFTLKIRSTKLEDSAMYFCASRSATGSYNEQFFGPGTRLTVL.